Presented here are 12 T cell receptor beta chains from one specimen sequenced in a study of T-cell memory formation after mild COVID-19. From the 5' RACE reads, TCRdb called clonotypes with MiXCR, one entry per CDR3 protein. The table lists roughly 480,000 distinct CDR3 sequences, approximately 23% of them singletons. Input material: PBMCs or a T cell subset sorted from them (not recorded which). Every receptor here comes from an adult woman who had mild COVID-19 (a few samples of this study predate the infection). Cell type and time point are not known.

This clonotype showed up just a few times. This chain connects TRBV5-1 to TRBJ2-7; a weak D match, TRBD2 (6 bases). The germline CDR1 and CDR2 sequences are SGHRS and YFSETQ. The CDR3 covers 17 residues. V dropped 2 bases and J dropped 4 bases, with 22 bases sitting between them. The CDR3, as DNA: TGCGCCAGCAGCTTAGGAGTCGCGGGGCGTTCGGAATACGAGCAGTACTTC. It encodes CASSLGVAGRSEYEQYF.

This clonotype showed up just a few times. The rearrangement joins TRBV4-3 to TRBJ1-6, with 9 bases fitting TRBD1. Germline CDR1 and CDR2: LGHNA and YSLEER. CDR3 length: 16 amino acids. The trim removed 2 bases at V and 9 bases at J, leaving 8 bases unmatched. CDR3 nucleotide sequence: TGCGCCAGCAGCCAATCCGGGACAGGGTCAGGTTCACCCCTCCACTTT. This gives the protein CASSQSGTGSGSPLHF.

This chain joins TRBV29-1 and TRBJ1-2, with 8 positions matching TRBD1. Losses at the gene ends were 3 bases for V and 5 bases for J; bases not matched to a gene: 11. CDR1 SQVTM and CDR2 ANQGSEA come from the germline V gene. The CDR3 extends over 15 amino acids. This CDR3 is CSVDETGAKRYGYTF. CDR3 sequence (DNA): TGCAGCGTTGACGAGACAGGGGCAAAACGGTATGGCTACACCTTC.

This chain uses TRBV20-1 with TRBJ2-7; a weak D match, TRBD1 (5 bases). Germline loops: CDR1 DFQATT, CDR2 SNEGSKA (reference sequence). Trimming pared 0 bases from V and 3 bases from J, leaving 12 bases between. CDR3 length: 14 residues. CDR3 bases: TGCAGTGCTAGAGACAACGCTAGGGGCTACGAGCAGTACTTC. Translation gives CSARDNARGYEQYF.

This clonotype has just a few counts. The chain carries TRBV4-1 and TRBJ1-1; weak D call: TRBD1 (5 bases). This CDR3 contains 15 residues. Germline V CDR1 and CDR2: MGHRA, YSYEKL. Trimming took 8 bases from V and 0 from J, leaving 16 bases between them. This chain's CDR3 is CASGGGRGMNTEAFF. CDR3 coding DNA: TGCGCCAGCGGGGGAGGGAGGGGAATGAACACTGAAGCTTTCTTT.

This clonotype has a handful of counts. V and J are TRBV7-6 and TRBJ2-1; 7 bases are a match to TRBD2. J gave up 8 bases and V 5 bases, and 15 bases lay outside the gene matches. The CDR3 loop spans 16 amino acids. Germline V gene data show CDR1 as SGHVS and CDR2 as FNYEAQ. The CDR3 DNA reads TGTGCCAGCAGCGATAGACTAGCTAAGGCCTTGGATGAGCAGTTCTTC. Amino acids: CASSDRLAKALDEQFF.

This clonotype was found a few times. The chain recombines TRBV20-1 with TRBJ2-1, with TRBD2 matching 13 bases. V lost 5 bases to trimming and J lost 5 bases; unmatched junction nucleotides: 6. CDR3 length: 15 amino acids. The germline CDR1 and CDR2 sequences are DFQATT and SNEGSKA (reference sequence). The CDR3 nucleotides are TGCAGTGCTCAGACTAGCGGGGGGCTCCACAATGAGCAGTTCTTC. Amino acids: CSAQTSGGLHNEQFF.

V gene TRBV7-9 combines with J gene TRBJ1-4; D is ambiguous. The length of the CDR3 is 14 residues. CDR1 SEHNR and CDR2 FQNEAQ come from the germline V gene (reference sequence). V was cut by 1 base and J by 4 bases, with 7 bases left in between. The CDR3 protein is CASSLGLGNEKLFF. The CDR3 DNA sequence: TGTGCCAGCAGCTTAGGGTTGGGTAATGAAAAACTGTTTTTT. The whole variable domain, filled in from reference TRBV7-9 and TRBJ1-4, reads DTGVSQNPRHKITKRGQNVTFRCDPISEHNRLYWYRQTLGQGPEFLTYFQNEAQLEKSRLLSDRFSAERPKGSFSTLEIQRTEQGDSAMYLCASSLGLGNEKLFFGSGTQLSVL.

The V gene is TRBV5-3, the J gene TRBJ2-7; possibly TRBD1 or TRBD2 for D (5 bases each). TRBV5-3 belongs to the ORF category, with a function that is uncertain. This CDR3 has 20 residues. V was clipped by 4 bases and J by 2 bases, with 31 bases between them. For the CDR3, the DNA is TGTGCCAGAAGCGGGCGCCGGGACCCCTCCTATGAACAACTGACCTACGAGCAGTACTTC. It codes for CARSGRRDPSYEQLTYEQYF.

This clonotype showed up just a few times. The chain carries TRBV18 and TRBJ2-1; D is uncertain. There are 13 residues in the CDR3. The ends were cut back, 3 bases at V and 6 bases at J, with 9 bases in the middle. The germline V gene has CDR1 KGHSH and CDR2 LQKENI. CDR3: CASSPPRPNEQFF. CDR3 bases: TGTGCCAGCTCACCTCCACGACCCAATGAGCAGTTCTTC.

This clonotype appeared many times. The J gene is TRBJ1-3, the V gene TRBV10-3; weak D call: TRBD1 (6 bases). Germline V gene sequence: CDR1 ENHRY, CDR2 SYGVKD. V shed 6 bases and J shed 0 bases, with 18 bases lying between them. CDR3 length: 17 residues. This CDR3 reads CAISGQTYGSSGNTIYF. In DNA form, the CDR3 reads TGTGCCATCAGCGGACAGACGTACGGCTCCTCTGGAAACACCATATATTTT.

This chain's CDR3 is CASSRPLDEQYF. CDR3 sequence (DNA): TGTGCCAGCAGTAGGCCCCTCGACGAGCAGTACTTC. This sequence joins TRBV6-6 and TRBJ2-7; D call uncertain. V was cut by 5 bases and J by 5 bases, with 10 bases left in between. The CDR3 runs to 12 residues. Germline assignment: CDR1 MNHNY and CDR2 SVGAGI (reference sequence).